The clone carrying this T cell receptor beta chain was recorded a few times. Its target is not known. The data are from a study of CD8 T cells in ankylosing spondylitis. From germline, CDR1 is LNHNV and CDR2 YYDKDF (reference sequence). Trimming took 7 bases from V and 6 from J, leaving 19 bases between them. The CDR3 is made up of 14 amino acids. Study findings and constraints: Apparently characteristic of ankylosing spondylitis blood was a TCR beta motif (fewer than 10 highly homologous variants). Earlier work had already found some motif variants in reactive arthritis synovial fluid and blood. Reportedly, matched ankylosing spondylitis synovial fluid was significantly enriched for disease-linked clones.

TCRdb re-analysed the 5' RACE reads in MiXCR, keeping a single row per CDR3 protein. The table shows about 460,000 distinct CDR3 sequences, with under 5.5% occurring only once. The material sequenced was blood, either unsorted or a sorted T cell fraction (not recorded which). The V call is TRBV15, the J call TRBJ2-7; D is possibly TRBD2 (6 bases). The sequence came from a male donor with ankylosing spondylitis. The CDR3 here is CATTRGGVPGEQYF. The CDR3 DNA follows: TGTGCCACCACCCGAGGAGGGGTTCCGGGCGAGCAGTACTTC.